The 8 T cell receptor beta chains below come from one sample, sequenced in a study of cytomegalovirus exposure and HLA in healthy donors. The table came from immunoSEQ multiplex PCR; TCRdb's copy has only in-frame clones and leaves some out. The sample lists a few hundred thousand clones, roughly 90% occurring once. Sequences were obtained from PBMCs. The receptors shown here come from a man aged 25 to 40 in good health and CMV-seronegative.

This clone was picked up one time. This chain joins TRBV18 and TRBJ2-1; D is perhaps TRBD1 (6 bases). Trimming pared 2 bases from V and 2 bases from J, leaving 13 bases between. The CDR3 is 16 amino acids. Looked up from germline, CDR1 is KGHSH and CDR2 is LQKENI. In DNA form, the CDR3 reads TGTGCCAGCTCACCAGAGGGTACAGGGCCCTACAATGAGCAGTTCTTC. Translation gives CASSPEGTGPYNEQFF.

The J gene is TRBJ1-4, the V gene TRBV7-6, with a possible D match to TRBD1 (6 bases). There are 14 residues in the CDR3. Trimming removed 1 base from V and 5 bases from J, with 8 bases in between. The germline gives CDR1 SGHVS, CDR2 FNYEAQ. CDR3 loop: CASSLGTGNEKLFF. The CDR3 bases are TGTGCCAGCAGCTTAGGAACAGGGAATGAAAAACTGTTTTTT.

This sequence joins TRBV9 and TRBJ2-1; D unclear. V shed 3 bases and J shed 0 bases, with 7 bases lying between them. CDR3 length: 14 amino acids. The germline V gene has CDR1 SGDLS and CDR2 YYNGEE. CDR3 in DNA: TGTGCCAGCAGCGGAGCCTACTCCTACAATGAGCAGTTCTTC. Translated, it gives CASSGAYSYNEQFF.

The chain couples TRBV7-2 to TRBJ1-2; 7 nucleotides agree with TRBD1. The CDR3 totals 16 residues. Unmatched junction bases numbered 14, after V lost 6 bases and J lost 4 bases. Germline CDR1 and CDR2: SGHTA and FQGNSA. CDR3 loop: CASSSRKGAHGYGYTF. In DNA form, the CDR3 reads TGTGCCAGCAGTTCTCGAAAGGGGGCGCATGGCTATGGCTACACCTTC.

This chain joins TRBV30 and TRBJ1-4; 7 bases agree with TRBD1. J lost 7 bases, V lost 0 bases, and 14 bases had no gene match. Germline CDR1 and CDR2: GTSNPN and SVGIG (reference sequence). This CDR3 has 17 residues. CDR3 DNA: TGTGCCTGGAGTGTCTATAAATGGGACAGCAGAGGTGAAAAACTGTTTTTT. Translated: CAWSVYKWDSRGEKLFF.

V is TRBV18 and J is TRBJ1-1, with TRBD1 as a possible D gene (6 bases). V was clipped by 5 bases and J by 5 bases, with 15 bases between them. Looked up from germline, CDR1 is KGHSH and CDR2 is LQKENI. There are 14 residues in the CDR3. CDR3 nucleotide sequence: TGTGCCAGCTCAAGCACGGGGGGCTGGACTGAAGCTTTCTTT. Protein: CASSSTGGWTEAFF.

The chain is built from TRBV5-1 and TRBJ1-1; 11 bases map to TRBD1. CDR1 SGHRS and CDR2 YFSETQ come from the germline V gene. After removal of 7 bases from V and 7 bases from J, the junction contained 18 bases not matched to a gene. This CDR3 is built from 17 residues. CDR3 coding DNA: TGCGCCAGCGGAGTATTTGGGACAGGGGGTGGCATGGGTGAAGCTTTCTTT. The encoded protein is CASGVFGTGGGMGEAFF.

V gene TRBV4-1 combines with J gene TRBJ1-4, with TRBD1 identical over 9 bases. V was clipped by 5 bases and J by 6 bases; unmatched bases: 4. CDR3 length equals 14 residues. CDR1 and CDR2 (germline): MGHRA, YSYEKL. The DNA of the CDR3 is TGCGCCAGCAGCAAGGGACAGGGAGATGAAAAACTGTTTTTT. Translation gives CASSKGQGDEKLFF.